Below are 17 T cell receptor beta chains sequenced from a single sample in a study of blood T cell repertoires in COVID-19. Sequenced by immunoSEQ multiplex PCR; TCRdb stores in-frame clones only, minus some. The table shows about 86,000 clones, with around four fifths occurring only once. What was sequenced was peripheral blood. These receptors all stem from a man between 50 and 59 years old with acute or convalescent COVID-19.

The chain joins TRBV6-5 to TRBJ1-1, with TRBD1 as a possible D gene (6 bases). Deletions cut 7 bases from V and 1 base from J, with 16 bases between. Germline loops: CDR1 MNHEY, CDR2 SVGAGI. The CDR3 runs to 15 residues. CDR3 protein: CASTTLGAGNTEAFF. CDR3 bases: TGTGCCAGCACCACCCTGGGGGCGGGGAACACTGAAGCTTTCTTT.

This chain uses TRBV21-1 with TRBJ2-7; TRBD1 is taken as the D call from the table, unchecked against the DNA. TRBV21-1 is an annotated pseudogene. CDR3 length: 15 residues. The CDR3 here is CASSKTGGWSYEQYF. CDR3 DNA sequence: TGTGCCAGCAGCAAAACAGGGGGTTGGTCCTACGAGCAGTACTTC.

This clone was detected once. The gene calls are TRBV19 and TRBJ2-7; D is perhaps TRBD1 (6 bases). This CDR3 is built from 15 residues. Germline V CDR1 and CDR2: LNHDA, SQIVND (reference sequence). V lost 3 bases to trimming and J lost 2 bases, with 14 bases between them. In DNA, the CDR3 is TGTGCCAGTAGTATTAGCTTGACAGGAACCTACGAGCAGTACTTC. It translates to CASSISLTGTYEQYF.

The chain couples TRBV5-4 to TRBJ2-5, with 8 bases identical to TRBD1. CDR3 length: 15 residues. J lost 2 bases, V lost 4 bases, and 7 bases had no gene match. CDR1 is SGHNT, CDR2 YYREEE, per germline (reference sequence). The CDR3, as DNA: TGTGCCAGCAGCCCCGGACAGGGTAGTCAAGAGACCCAGTACTTC. This codes for CASSPGQGSQETQYF.

This chain joins TRBV7-9 and TRBJ2-5, with 9 positions matching TRBD2. The CDR3 has 15 residues. V was clipped by 5 bases and J by 0 bases; unmatched bases: 4. Looked up from germline, CDR1 is SEHNR and CDR2 is FQNEAQ (reference sequence). CDR3 coding DNA: TGTGCCAGCAGCGCCCGACTAGCGGACCAAGAGACCCAGTACTTC. Translation: CASSARLADQETQYF.

This rearrangement joins TRBV9 to TRBJ1-1; D not resolved. Germline V CDR1 and CDR2: SGDLS, YYNGEE. V lost 2 bases, J lost 4 bases, and 15 bases lay in between. The CDR3 contains 15 residues. DNA for the CDR3: TGTGCCAGCAGCGTGGCGGTTGAGGGAGGCACTGAAGCTTTCTTT. It encodes CASSVAVEGGTEAFF.

The rearrangement links TRBV19 to TRBJ1-4, with D perhaps matching TRBD1 (6 bases). The CDR3 contains 13 residues. Trimming pared 6 bases from V and 1 base from J, leaving 6 bases between. The germline V gene encodes CDR1 LNHDA and CDR2 SQIVND (reference sequence). Here the CDR3 reads CASRTGTNEKLFF. For the CDR3, the DNA is TGTGCCAGTAGGACAGGAACTAATGAAAAACTGTTTTTT.

This CDR3 is CASTHPRGSYEQYF. The CDR3 bases are TGTGCCAGCACCCACCCAAGGGGGTCATACGAGCAGTACTTC. The rearrangement links TRBV28 to TRBJ2-7; D might be TRBD1 (6 bases). The CDR3 extends over 14 amino acids. The V and J ends lost 7 bases and 4 bases respectively, with 17 bases between them. From germline, CDR1 is MDHEN and CDR2 SYDVKM.

This chain joins TRBV6-6 and TRBJ1-5; a possible D gene is TRBD1 (5 bases). CDR3 length: 14 residues. Germline CDR1 MNHNY, CDR2 SVGAGI (reference sequence). V gave up 4 bases and J gave up 2 bases, with 9 bases separating them. The CDR3 nucleotides read TGTGCCAGCAGTTGGGGGGATGGCAATCAGCCCCAGCATTTT. Translated, it gives CASSWGDGNQPQHF.

This clone was detected once. The chain recombines TRBV11-2 with TRBJ2-7; D unclear. Trimming stripped 5 bases from V and 6 bases from J, with 14 bases between. The germline CDR1 and CDR2 sequences are SGHAT and FQNNGV. CDR3 length equals 13 residues. The CDR3 reads CASSLRLTSEQYF. The CDR3 region has the DNA TGTGCCAGCAGCCTGAGATTAACGAGCGAGCAGTACTTC.

The rearrangement joins TRBV20-1 to TRBJ2-1; D not certain. Trimming stripped 7 bases from V and 5 bases from J, with 9 bases between. Germline values: CDR1 DFQATT, CDR2 SNEGSKA (reference sequence). The CDR3 consists of 11 residues. The CDR3, as DNA: TGCAGTGATTCTAGTAACAATGAGCAGTTCTTC. It is translated as CSDSSNNEQFF.

The chain links TRBV6-5 to TRBJ2-1; D call uncertain. With 5 bases removed from V and 3 bases from J, the gap between germline ends came to 8 bases. CDR1 and CDR2 (germline): MNHEY, SVGAGI. The CDR3 spans 13 residues. The chain's CDR3 is CASSMADYNEQFF. In DNA form, the CDR3 reads TGTGCCAGCAGTATGGCAGACTACAATGAGCAGTTCTTC.

The chain uses TRBV28 and TRBJ1-4, with 7 bases identical to TRBD1. This CDR3 has 14 amino acids. Germline-derived CDR1 and CDR2 are MDHEN and SYDVKM. V shed 6 bases and J 4 bases; nucleotides not matched to a gene: 5. This chain's CDR3 is CASRRQGVNEKLFF. The CDR3 region has the DNA TGTGCCAGCAGGAGACAGGGCGTTAATGAAAAACTGTTTTTT.

This clone has more than one count but fewer than ten. The chain combines TRBV21-1 with TRBJ2-7; TRBD1 is the table's D call, not checked against the DNA. TRBV21-1 is a recognized pseudogene. This CDR3 has 13 residues. CDR3 coding DNA: TGTGCCAGCAGCGGGGCACCCCCCTACGAGCAGTACTTC. It yields the protein CASSGAPPYEQYF.

The chain recombines TRBV27 with TRBJ2-5, with 10 bases identical to TRBD2. In germline, CDR1 is MNHEY, CDR2 SMNVEV (reference sequence). V shed 3 bases and J 4 bases; nucleotides not matched to a gene: 5. This CDR3 has 15 residues. The CDR3 DNA follows: TGTGCCAGCAGTTTGCTAGCGGGAGTGGGAGAGACCCAGTACTTC. This encodes CASSLLAGVGETQYF.

The V gene is TRBV28, the J gene TRBJ2-1; 13 bases fit TRBD2. CDR3 length: 15 residues. The germline gives CDR1 MDHEN, CDR2 SYDVKM. Trimming took 5 bases from V and 9 from J; bases not matched to a gene: 7. The CDR3 DNA follows: TGTGCCAGCAGTCTCACTAGCGGGAGGGCAGGTGAGCAGTTCTTC. Its protein product is CASSLTSGRAGEQFF.

This clone showed up just a few times. V usage is TRBV6-5 and J usage is TRBJ2-7; tentatively, D is TRBD1 (6 bases). The germline V gene has CDR1 MNHEY and CDR2 SVGAGI. The CDR3 is 15 amino acids. V was cut by 2 bases and J by 2 bases, with 13 bases left in between. The CDR3 spells CASSYKGTGTYEQYF. CDR3 coding DNA: TGTGCCAGCAGTTACAAAGGTACAGGGACCTACGAGCAGTACTTC.